Sequencing of this T cell receptor (beta chain) was carried out in a study of blood T cell repertoires in COVID-19. Overall study context: The origin of the acute and convalescent COVID-19 samples was the United States, Italy and Spain. Sources were T cells, B-cell-depleted T cells, or PBMCs; the material itself was cDNA or gDNA.

The Seattle site enrolled patients during active infection and followed them longitudinally. There are 17 residues in the CDR3. With 5 bases clipped from V and 8 bases from J, the junction kept 10 bases outside the gene matches. Germline V gives CDR1 KGHSH, CDR2 LQKENI. The table came from immunoSEQ multiplex PCR; TCRdb's copy has only in-frame clones and leaves some out. This sample yields about 49,000 clones, of which 81% are seen a single time; 20% to 25% belongs to the top ten. J is TRBJ2-1 and V is TRBV18, with 15 positions matching TRBD2. This clonotype originated in a woman at least 80 years old with COVID-19, enrolled during active disease. Material for sequencing was peripheral blood. CDR3 residues: CASSAPGLAGGTYEQFF. CDR3 sequence (DNA): TGTGCCAGCTCAGCCCCGGGACTAGCGGGAGGAACCTATGAGCAGTTCTTC.